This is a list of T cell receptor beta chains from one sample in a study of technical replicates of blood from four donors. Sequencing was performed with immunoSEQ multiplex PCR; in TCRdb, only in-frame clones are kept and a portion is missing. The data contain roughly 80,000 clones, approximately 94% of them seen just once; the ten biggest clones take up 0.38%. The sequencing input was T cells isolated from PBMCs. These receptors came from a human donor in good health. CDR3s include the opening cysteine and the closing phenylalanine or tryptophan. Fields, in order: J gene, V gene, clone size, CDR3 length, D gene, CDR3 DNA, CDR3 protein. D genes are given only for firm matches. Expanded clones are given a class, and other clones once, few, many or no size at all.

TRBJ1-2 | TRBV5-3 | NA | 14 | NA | TGTGCCAGAAGCTTGGGTAGGGGAACCGATGGCTACACCTTC | CARSLGRGTDGYTF
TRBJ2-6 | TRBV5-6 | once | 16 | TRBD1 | TGTGCCAGCAGCTTACAGGGGGCGTGGGGGGCCAACGTCCTGACTTTC | CASSLQGAWGANVLTF
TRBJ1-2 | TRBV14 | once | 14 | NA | TGTGCCAGCAGCCGATTACAGGGAATTCATGGCTACACCTTC | CASSRLQGIHGYTF
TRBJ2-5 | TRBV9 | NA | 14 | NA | TGTGCCAGCAGCGTAGGAGGGTCTCAAGAGACCCAGTACTTC | CASSVGGSQETQYF
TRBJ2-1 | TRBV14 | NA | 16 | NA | TGTGCCAGCAGCCAAGCATGGGGCGGTTTCTACAATGAGCAGTTCTTC | CASSQAWGGFYNEQFF
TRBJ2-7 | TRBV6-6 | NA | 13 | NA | TGTGCCAGCAGCCCACAGGGAACCAACGAGCAGTACTTC | CASSPQGTNEQYF
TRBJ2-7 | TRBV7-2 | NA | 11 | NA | TGTGCCAGCAGCACAACCTACGAGCAGTACTTC | CASSTTYEQYF
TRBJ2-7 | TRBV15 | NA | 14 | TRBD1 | TGTGCCACCAGCAGGACAGGGGAGAGCTACGAGCAGTACTTC | CATSRTGESYEQYF
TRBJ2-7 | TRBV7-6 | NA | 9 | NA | TGTGCCAGCACATGCGAGCAGTACTTC | CASTCEQYF
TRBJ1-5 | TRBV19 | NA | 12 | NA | TGTGCCAGTAGTGGACAGTTCCAGCCCCAGCATTTT | CASSGQFQPQHF
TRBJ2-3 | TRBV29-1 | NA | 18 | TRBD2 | TGCAGCGTTGAAGATCCCCCGGGACTAGCGGGTAGCACAGATACGCAGTATTTT | CSVEDPPGLAGSTDTQYF
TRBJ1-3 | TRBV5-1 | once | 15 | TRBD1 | TGCGCCAGCAGCTTAGGGACAGGTTGGGGAAACACCATATATTTT | CASSLGTGWGNTIYF
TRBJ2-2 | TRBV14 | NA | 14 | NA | TGTGCCAGCAGCCAAGTCCACAGCACCGGGGAGCTGTTTTTT | CASSQVHSTGELFF
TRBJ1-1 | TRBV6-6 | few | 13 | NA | TGTGCCAGCAGTTACGGGGGGTCGACTGAAGCTTTCTTT | CASSYGGSTEAFF
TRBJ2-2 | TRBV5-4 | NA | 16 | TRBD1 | TGTGCCAGCAGCTCGCCGGGACAGGGGGGTAGGGGGGAGCTGTTTTTT | CASSSPGQGGRGELFF
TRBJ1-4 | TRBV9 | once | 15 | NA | TGTGCCAGCAGCGCGGAGACTGCAACTAATGAAAAACTGTTTTTT | CASSAETATNEKLFF
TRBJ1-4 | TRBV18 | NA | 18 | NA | TGTGCCAGCTCGTCGGTGGACACGTTGTATGCAACTAATGAAAAACTGTTTTTT | CASSSVDTLYATNEKLFF
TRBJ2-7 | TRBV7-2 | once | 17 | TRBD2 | TGTGCCAGCAGCCCCCTGCTTGCCCGGACTAGCGCCCCGTCCCAGTACTTC | CASSPLLARTSAPSQYF
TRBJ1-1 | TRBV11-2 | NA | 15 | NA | TGTGCCAGCAGCTTATCTGGCCAATTTTACACTGAAGCTTTCTTT | CASSLSGQFYTEAFF
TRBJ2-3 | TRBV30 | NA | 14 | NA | TGTGCCTGGAGCACCCCTACTGTTTGGGATACGCAGTATTTT | CAWSTPTVWDTQYF
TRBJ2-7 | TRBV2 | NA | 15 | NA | TGTGCCAGCAGTGATGGATCGTTATTGGGCCACGAGCAGTACTTC | CASSDGSLLGHEQYF
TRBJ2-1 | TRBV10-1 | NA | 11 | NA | TGCGCCAGCGGCCGGGATAATGAGCAGTTCTTC | CASGRDNEQFF
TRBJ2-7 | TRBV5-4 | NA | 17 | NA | TGTGCCAGCAGCACTACCCTAGGGAGAGGGCTCTCCTACGAGCAGTACTTC | CASSTTLGRGLSYEQYF
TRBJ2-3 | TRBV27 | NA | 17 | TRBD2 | TGTGCCAGCATCAACAGGTGGACTAGCGGGAACACAGATACGCAGTATTTT | CASINRWTSGNTDTQYF
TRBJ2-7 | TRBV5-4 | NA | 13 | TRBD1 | TGTGCCAGCAGCTTGAGACAGGGGATCGAGCAGTACTTC | CASSLRQGIEQYF
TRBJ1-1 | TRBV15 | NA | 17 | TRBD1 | TGTGCCACCCATGAACGGAACAGGGGGCCTCCATCCACTGAAGCTTTCTTT | CATHERNRGPPSTEAFF
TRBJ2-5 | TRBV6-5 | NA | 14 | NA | TGTGCCAGCAGTTATCTTGCAGGGGAGGAGACCCAGTACTTC | CASSYLAGEETQYF
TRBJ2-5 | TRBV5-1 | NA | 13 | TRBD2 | TGCGCCAGCCGGACTAGCGGACAAGAGACCCAGTACTTC | CASRTSGQETQYF
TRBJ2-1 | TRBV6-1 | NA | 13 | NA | TGTGCCAGCAGTGCCGGGGGCTACAATGAGCAGTTCTTC | CASSAGGYNEQFF
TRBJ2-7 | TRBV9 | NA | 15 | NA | TGTGCCAGCAGCGTAGCTGGGACAACTAACTACGAGCAGTACTTC | CASSVAGTTNYEQYF
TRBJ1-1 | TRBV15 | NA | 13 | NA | TGTGCCACCAGCACGCAGGGGAACACTGAAGCTTTCTTT | CATSTQGNTEAFF